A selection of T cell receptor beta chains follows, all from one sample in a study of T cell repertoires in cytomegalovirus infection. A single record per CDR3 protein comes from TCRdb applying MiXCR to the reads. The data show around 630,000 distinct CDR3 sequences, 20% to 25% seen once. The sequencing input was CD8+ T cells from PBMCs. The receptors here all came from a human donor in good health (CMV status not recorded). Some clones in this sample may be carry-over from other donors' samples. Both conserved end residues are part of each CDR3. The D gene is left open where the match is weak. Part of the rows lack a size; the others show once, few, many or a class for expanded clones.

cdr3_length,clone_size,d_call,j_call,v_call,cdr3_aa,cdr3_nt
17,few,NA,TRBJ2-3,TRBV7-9,CASSLPLIRGRTDTQYF,TGTGCCAGCAGCTTACCCCTGATTCGGGGGAGGACAGATACGCAGTATTTT
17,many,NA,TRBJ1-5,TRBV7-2,CASSLFPRGTSNQPQHF,TGTGCCAGCAGCTTATTCCCAAGGGGGACTAGCAATCAGCCCCAGCATTTT
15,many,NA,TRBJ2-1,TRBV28,CASSFPREQVDEQFF,TGTGCCAGCAGTTTCCCCCGAGAACAGGTGGATGAGCAGTTCTTC
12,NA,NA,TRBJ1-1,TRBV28,CASSFPTREAFF,TGTGCCAGCAGTTTCCCAACCAGGGAAGCTTTCTTT
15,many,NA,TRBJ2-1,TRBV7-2,CASSFHLGDYNEQFF,TGTGCCAGCAGCTTCCATCTGGGGGACTACAATGAGCAGTTCTTC
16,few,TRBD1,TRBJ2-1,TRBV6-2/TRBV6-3,CASSYLVGTVYNEQFF,TGTGCCAGCAGTTACCTAGTCGGGACAGTCTACAATGAGCAGTTCTTC
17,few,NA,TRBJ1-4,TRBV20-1,CSARGWQGRAAAEKLFF,TGCAGTGCTAGAGGGTGGCAGGGGAGAGCGGCCGCGGAAAAACTGTTTTTT
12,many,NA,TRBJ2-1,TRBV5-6,CASSLASNEQFF,TGTGCCAGCAGCTTGGCCAGCAATGAGCAGTTCTTC
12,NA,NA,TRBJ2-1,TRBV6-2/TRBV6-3,CASNITIYEQFF,TGTGCCAGCAACATTACCATTTATGAGCAGTTCTTC
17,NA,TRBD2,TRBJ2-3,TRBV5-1,CASSQGLAGGYTDTQYF,TGCGCCAGCAGCCAGGGACTAGCGGGGGGGTACACAGATACGCAGTATTTT
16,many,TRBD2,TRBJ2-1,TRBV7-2,CASSESGGAAYNEQFF,TGTGCCAGCAGTGAAAGCGGGGGGGCCGCCTACAATGAGCAGTTCTTC
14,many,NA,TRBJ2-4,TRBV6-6,CASRGSVASNIQYF,TGTGCCAGCAGGGGGTCGGTCGCTTCAAACATTCAGTACTTC
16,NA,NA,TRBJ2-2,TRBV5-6,CASSFGRTAYTGELFF,TGTGCCAGCAGTTTTGGGAGGACAGCCTACACCGGGGAGCTGTTTTTT
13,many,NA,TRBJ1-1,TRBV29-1,CSVVRVRDTEAFF,TGCAGCGTTGTCCGCGTCCGGGACACTGAAGCTTTCTTT
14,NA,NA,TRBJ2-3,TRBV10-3,CALGGPGSTDTQYF,TGTGCCCTCGGCGGCCCAGGGAGCACAGATACGCAGTATTTT
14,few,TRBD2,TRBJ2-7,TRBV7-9,CASSSSSGVYEQYF,TGTGCCAGCAGCTCGTCTAGCGGGGTCTACGAGCAGTACTTC
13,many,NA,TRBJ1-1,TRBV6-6,CASSYVGDTEAFF,TGTGCCAGCAGTTACGTAGGGGACACTGAAGCTTTCTTT
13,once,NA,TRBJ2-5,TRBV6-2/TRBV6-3,CASIGLLQETQYF,TGTGCCAGCATTGGACTACTTCAAGAGACCCAGTACTTC
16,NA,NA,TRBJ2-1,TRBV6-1,CASSEARGLSLNEQFF,TGTGCCAGCAGTGAAGCGAGGGGACTTTCTTTAAATGAGCAGTTCTTC
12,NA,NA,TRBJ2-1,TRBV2,CASSEANNEQFF,TGTGCCAGCAGTGAGGCTAACAATGAGCAGTTCTTC
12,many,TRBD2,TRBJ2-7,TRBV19,CASSPGGVEQYF,TGTGCCAGTAGTCCTGGGGGGGTCGAGCAGTACTTC